This TCR beta chain was sequenced in a study of cytomegalovirus exposure and HLA in healthy donors. Of note for this clone: Its antigen is undetermined.

Germline values: CDR1 SGHDN, CDR2 FVKESK. This CDR3 comprises 13 residues. Trimming shortened V by 1 base and J by 4 bases, and 7 bases separated the two germline ends. With 60 Vbeta and 13 Jbeta primers, the PCR was carried out. Method: immunoSEQ multiplex PCR; TCRdb's copy keeps in-frame clones and lacks some. This table holds under 200,000 clones, roughly 75% found once. Study conclusions and caveats: HLA alleles were associated with roughly 17,000 TCR beta sequences in a later analysis at 0.05 false discovery rate. 87-base-pair reads could not separate some V segments, including TRBV6-2 and TRBV6-3.

Sequencing was done on a sample of PBMCs. The sequence was collected from a female donor in good health and CMV-seronegative. V and J are TRBV14 and TRBJ2-5, with D possibly matching TRBD2 (5 bases). As DNA, the CDR3 is TGTGCCAGCAGCCAAGCGGGGAGAGAGACCCAGTACTTC. Amino acids: CASSQAGRETQYF.